The 27 T cell receptor beta chains below were found in one sample sequenced in a study of control samples from healthy donors and cancer patients. Some clones are missing from TCRdb's copy, which holds only in-frame ones; the method was immunoSEQ multiplex PCR. The sample carries around 80,000 clones, about 89% recorded once. Specimen: blood. The receptor source for this set is a middle-aged man in good health.

The chain employs TRBV20-1 and TRBJ2-5; no firm D call. There are 10 residues in the CDR3. The germline CDR1 and CDR2 sequences are DFQATT and SNEGSKA (reference sequence). V dropped 5 bases and J dropped 3 bases, with 4 bases sitting between them. CDR3 in amino acids: CSAPKETQYF. Written as DNA, the CDR3 is TGCAGTGCTCCCAAAGAGACCCAGTACTTC.

The chain recombines TRBV21-1 with TRBJ1-1. TRBV21-1 is a listed pseudogene. The CDR3 extends over 16 amino acids. The CDR3 loop is CASSKASGARITEAFF. As DNA, the CDR3 is TGTGCCAGCAGCAAAGCGTCGGGGGCGCGAATCACTGAAGCTTTCTTT.

The chain recombines TRBV24-1 with TRBJ2-1; 12 bases match TRBD1. Germline CDR1 is KGHDR and CDR2 is SFDVKD. V dropped 7 bases and J dropped 7; count of bases not matched to a gene: 10. The CDR3 spans 16 residues. The CDR3 sequence is CATSGGTGGGGNEQFF. The DNA of the CDR3 is TGTGCCACCAGCGGAGGGACAGGGGGCGGTGGGAATGAGCAGTTCTTC.

CDR3 amino acids: CASVTASAKNIQYF. The CDR3 bases are TGTGCCAGCGTAACAGCGAGTGCCAAAAACATTCAGTACTTC. The chain combines TRBV7-9 with TRBJ2-4, with D hard to call. Trimming removed 8 bases from V and 1 base from J, with 12 bases in between. Germline loops: CDR1 SEHNR, CDR2 FQNEAQ (reference sequence). The CDR3 is 14 residues long.

The genes are TRBV5-1 and TRBJ1-2, with D perhaps matching TRBD1 (5 bases). V was cut by 0 bases and J by 5 bases, with 17 bases left in between. The V gene's germline CDR1 is SGHRS and CDR2 YFSETQ. The CDR3 totals 16 residues. The CDR3 region is CASSLGPGVTIYGYTF. The CDR3 region has the DNA TGCGCCAGCAGCTTGGGTCCGGGGGTGACAATTTATGGCTACACCTTC.

The chain recombines TRBV19 with TRBJ1-3; tentatively, D is TRBD1 (6 bases). V shed 7 bases and J shed 3 bases, with 19 bases lying between them. CDR3 length equals 16 residues. Germline assignment: CDR1 LNHDA and CDR2 SQIVND (reference sequence). In DNA form, the CDR3 reads TGTGCCAGTATCTCCATGGGCAGGGGCGGTGGAAACACCATATATTTT. Amino acids: CASISMGRGGGNTIYF.

This rearrangement joins TRBV6-5 to TRBJ1-1, with D uncertain. Looked up from germline, CDR1 is MNHEY and CDR2 is SVGAGI. V lost 2 bases, J lost 6 bases, and 16 bases lay in between. The CDR3 runs 15 residues. CDR3 sequence: CASSYKEAHLAEAFF. In nucleotides, the CDR3 is TGTGCCAGCAGTTACAAGGAGGCCCACCTGGCTGAAGCTTTCTTT.

J is TRBJ2-2 and V is TRBV6-5; 8 bases are shared with TRBD1. V dropped 3 bases and J dropped 2; count of bases not matched to a gene: 2. Germline lookup yields CDR1 MNHEY and CDR2 SVGAGI. The CDR3 length is 15 residues. The CDR3 protein is CASSYQGANTGELFF. The CDR3 nucleotides are TGTGCCAGCAGTTATCAGGGGGCTAACACCGGGGAGCTGTTTTTT.

The chain combines TRBV10-1 with TRBJ2-5; 9 nucleotides align to TRBD1. The CDR3 length is 13 residues. V shed 6 bases and J 3 bases; nucleotides not matched to a gene: 2. Germline assignment: CDR1 WNHNN and CDR2 SYGVQD (reference sequence). CDR3 coding DNA: TGCGCCAGCAGCAGGGACAGGGAAGAGACCCAGTACTTC. It yields the protein CASSRDREETQYF.

The rearrangement uses TRBV19 and TRBJ1-2; 9 nucleotides agree with TRBD1. Germline values: CDR1 LNHDA, CDR2 SQIVND (reference sequence). The CDR3 runs 13 residues. V was clipped by 7 bases and J by 6 bases; unmatched bases: 6. The CDR3 loop is CASTSGQGNGYTF. The DNA for the CDR3 is TGTGCCAGTACCTCCGGACAGGGGAATGGCTACACCTTC.

The chain combines TRBV24-1 with TRBJ1-2, with D unresolved. CDR1 KGHDR and CDR2 SFDVKD come from the germline V gene. The CDR3 spans 14 residues. Trimming pared 3 bases from V and 6 bases from J, leaving 13 bases between. The CDR3 DNA sequence: TGTGCCACCAGTGATCCCAGGAGGATCGATGGCTACACCTTC. It is translated as CATSDPRRIDGYTF.

The rearrangement links TRBV6-2 or TRBV6-3 to TRBJ2-3; TRBD1 matches 7 bases. V trimming: 2 bases; J trimming: 4 bases; junction bases outside the gene matches: 9. CDR3 length: 16 amino acids. The V gene's germline CDR1 is MNHEY and CDR2 SVGEGT. DNA for the CDR3: TGTGCCAGCAGTTACGGGCGGACAGGAAGGGCAGATACGCAGTATTTT. Amino acid sequence: CASSYGRTGRADTQYF.

J is TRBJ2-7 and V is TRBV6-1; TRBD2 aligns across 8 bases. CDR1 and CDR2 from the germline V gene are MNHNS and SASEGT. The CDR3 is 16 residues long. The J segment lost 6 bases and the V segment lost 1 base, leaving 11 bases of the junction unmatched. Written as DNA, the CDR3 is TGTGCCAGCAGTGAAGAAGGAGCAGCGGGAGAAGGCGAGCAGTACTTC. Translating it yields CASSEEGAAGEGEQYF.

The chain joins TRBV5-1 to TRBJ1-1, with D unclear. Between the trimmed V and J ends, which lost 5 bases and 4 bases, there was a span of 12 bases. Germline CDR1 reads SGHRS; CDR2 reads YFSETQ. The length of the CDR3 is 13 residues. This chain's CDR3 is CASSPLMGTEAFF. CDR3 nucleotides: TGCGCCAGCAGTCCTCTGATGGGCACTGAAGCTTTCTTT.

This chain uses TRBV5-5 with TRBJ1-1; 9 nucleotides match TRBD1. This CDR3 comprises 14 residues. Germline CDR1 reads SGHKS; CDR2 reads YYEKEE (reference sequence). The ends lost 1 base at V and 5 bases at J; junction bases unmatched: 3. CDR3 region: CASSLTGGWTEAFF. The CDR3 DNA is TGTGCCAGCAGCTTGACAGGGGGCTGGACTGAAGCTTTCTTT.

This clone appeared once. V and J are TRBV9 and TRBJ2-1, with D perhaps matching TRBD2 (6 bases). This CDR3 has 16 amino acids. V lost 0 bases and J lost 9, with 19 bases in between. In germline, CDR1 is SGDLS, CDR2 YYNGEE. The CDR3 protein is CASSVDGGASVSEQFF. For the CDR3, the DNA is TGTGCCAGCAGCGTAGACGGGGGTGCATCCGTTAGTGAGCAGTTCTTC.

The chain is built from TRBV6-5 and TRBJ1-1; 7 bases map to TRBD1. The CDR3 sequence is 15 residues long. V shed 4 bases, J shed 1 base, and the junction held 6 bases outside the gene matches. The germline gives CDR1 MNHEY, CDR2 SVGAGI. CDR3 loop: CASSSRHRGNTEAFF. In DNA form, the CDR3 reads TGTGCCAGCAGTTCCCGGCACAGGGGGAACACTGAAGCTTTCTTT.

V usage is TRBV10-2 and J usage is TRBJ2-4, with 11 bases that match TRBD2. Unmatched junction bases numbered 9, after V lost 5 bases and J lost 0 bases. The CDR3 totals 18 residues. Germline CDR1 is WSHSY and CDR2 is SAAADI. Here the CDR3 reads CASSPTSGAILAKNIQYF. The CDR3 DNA is TGCGCCAGCAGTCCGACTAGCGGGGCCATACTAGCCAAAAACATTCAGTACTTC.

This clone was recorded only once. This sequence joins TRBV3-1 (or the pseudogene TRBV3-2) and TRBJ2-7; 11 nucleotides match TRBD2. The germline CDR1 and CDR2 sequences are LGHDT and YNNKEL (reference sequence). The CDR3 has 14 residues. V was clipped by 3 bases and J by 7 bases; unmatched bases: 5. This CDR3 is CASSQLAGGGEQYF. The CDR3 DNA reads as TGTGCCAGCAGCCAGTTAGCGGGAGGGGGAGAGCAGTACTTC.

This chain joins TRBV9 and TRBJ1-6; D is unclear. There are 15 residues in the CDR3. Trimming cost V 0 bases and J 6 bases, with 10 bases left between them. Germline values: CDR1 SGDLS, CDR2 YYNGEE. CDR3 protein: CASSVDPSGNSPLHF. CDR3 in DNA: TGTGCCAGCAGCGTAGACCCGAGTGGTAATTCACCCCTCCACTTT.

V and J are TRBV29-1 and TRBJ2-1; possibly TRBD1 for D (6 bases). CDR1 is SQVTM, CDR2 ANQGSEA, per germline. CDR3 length equals 13 residues. V was trimmed by 5 bases and J by 2 bases, leaving 10 bases between them. This CDR3 reads CSVPGQPYNEQFF. CDR3 nucleotide sequence: TGCAGCGTTCCCGGACAGCCCTACAATGAGCAGTTCTTC.

The chain uses TRBV29-1 and TRBJ2-3, with 7 nucleotides matching TRBD1. The CDR3 consists of 16 residues. V trimming: 0 bases; J trimming: 2 bases; junction bases outside the gene matches: 8. Per the germline V gene, CDR1 is SQVTM and CDR2 is ANQGSEA. The CDR3 coding sequence is TGCAGCGTTGAAGAACGGGACAGAAGACCCACAGATACGCAGTATTTT. Its translation: CSVEERDRRPTDTQYF.

This sequence joins TRBV30 and TRBJ1-3; no clear D. V lost 2 bases and J 3 bases, leaving 8 bases between the germline ends. This CDR3 is 13 amino acids long. CDR1 and CDR2 (germline): GTSNPN, SVGIG (reference sequence). Here the CDR3 DNA reads TGTGCCTGGAGTCCGGGAGGTGGAAACACCATATATTTT. This codes for CAWSPGGGNTIYF.

The chain employs TRBV10-3 and TRBJ1-6; D is unclear. Trimming pared 2 bases from V and 14 bases from J, leaving 13 bases between. Germline lookup yields CDR1 ENHRY and CDR2 SYGVKD. This CDR3 has 13 residues. This CDR3 reads CAISEASVGTLHF. The CDR3 DNA reads TGTGCCATCAGTGAGGCCAGCGTTGGGACCCTCCACTTT.

This clone occurred a few times. The chain links TRBV7-2 to TRBJ2-6, with no clear D. This CDR3 spans 15 amino acids. CDR1 is SGHTA and CDR2 is FQGNSA in the germline V gene. With 5 bases removed from V and 4 bases from J, the gap between germline ends came to 12 bases. CDR3 in amino acids: CASSVSGTGANVLTF. The CDR3 region has the DNA TGTGCCAGCAGCGTATCCGGAACCGGGGCCAACGTCCTGACTTTC.

The rearrangement uses TRBV2 and TRBJ2-7; maybe TRBD2 (5 bases). The CDR3 loop spans 12 amino acids. With 7 bases removed from V and 4 bases from J, the gap between germline ends came to 11 bases. CDR1 SNHLY and CDR2 FYNNEI come from the germline V gene. CDR3 amino acids: CASTEAGYEQYV. Here the CDR3 DNA reads TGTGCCAGCACCGAGGCGGGTTACGAGCAGTACGTC.

V gene TRBV4-1 combines with J gene TRBJ1-1, with a tentative D call TRBD1 (6 bases). V was shortened by 5 bases and J by 3 bases, with 16 bases between the two germline ends. Germline V CDR1 and CDR2: MGHRA, YSYEKL. There are 15 residues in the CDR3. The chain's CDR3 is CASSLSPGADTEAFF. CDR3 nucleotide sequence: TGCGCCAGCAGCTTATCCCCGGGGGCTGACACTGAAGCTTTCTTT.